A single sample gave rise to the 32 T cell receptor beta chains below, sequenced in a study of blood T cell repertoires in COVID-19. Some clones are missing from TCRdb's copy, which holds only in-frame ones; the method was immunoSEQ multiplex PCR. This sample has 100,000 to 150,000 clones; approximately 85% occur once, and the top ten carry under 7%. Specimen: peripheral blood. Source of these receptors: a man at least 80 years old with active or convalescent COVID-19.

This chain connects TRBV24-1 to TRBJ1-2; no reliable D call. The CDR3 loop spans 14 amino acids. Trimming stripped 3 bases from V and 7 bases from J, with 14 bases between. Germline CDR1 KGHDR, CDR2 SFDVKD. The CDR3 region has the DNA TGTGCCACCAGTGATCAGAGGGAACTTGGTGGCTACACCTTC. This gives the protein CATSDQRELGGYTF.

This chain joins TRBV21-1 and TRBJ1-3; TRBD1 is taken as the D call from the table, unchecked against the DNA. TRBV21-1 is labeled a pseudogene. CDR3 length: 20 amino acids. CDR3 loop: CASSSNPGQKDMRPGNTIYF. The CDR3 DNA is TGTGCCAGCAGCAGCAACCCGGGACAAAAAGATATGAGACCTGGAAACACCATATATTTT.

This clone appeared a few times. The chain recombines TRBV5-1 with TRBJ1-1, with 8 bases fitting TRBD1. The CDR3 is 14 residues long. In germline, CDR1 is SGHRS, CDR2 YFSETQ. The ends lost 4 bases at V and 0 bases at J; junction bases unmatched: 2. CDR3 amino acids: CASSQGAMNTEAFF. The CDR3, as DNA: TGCGCCAGCAGCCAGGGGGCCATGAACACTGAAGCTTTCTTT.

The V call is TRBV18, the J call TRBJ2-5, with 10 bases matching TRBD2. The CDR3 has 15 amino acids. V was pared by 0 bases and J by 4 bases, with 2 bases of the junction left unmatched. Per the germline V gene, CDR1 is KGHSH and CDR2 is LQKENI. This CDR3 reads CASSPPLAGRETQYF. CDR3 bases: TGTGCCAGCTCACCACCACTAGCGGGAAGAGAGACCCAGTACTTC.

This clone showed up just once. This chain connects TRBV6-5 to TRBJ2-4; 9 bases map to TRBD1. The CDR3 loop spans 12 amino acids. V trimming: 7 bases; J trimming: 9 bases; junction bases outside the gene matches: 4. Germline CDR1 is MNHEY and CDR2 is SVGAGI. The CDR3, as DNA: TGTGCCAGCATAGACAGGGGGGGCATTCAGTACTTC. Protein sequence: CASIDRGGIQYF.

The chain uses TRBV7-2 and TRBJ2-1, with TRBD1 matching 8 bases. CDR1 is SGHTA and CDR2 is FQGNSA in the germline V gene. Losses at the gene ends were 5 bases for V and 7 bases for J; bases not matched to a gene: 7. The CDR3 sequence is 14 residues long. CDR3 bases: TGTGCCAGCAGCGCTCGACAGGGGCGGAATGAGCAGTTCTTC. As protein: CASSARQGRNEQFF.

The CDR3 reads CASSPGQGNYEQYF. In DNA form, the CDR3 reads TGTGCCAGCAGCCCCGGACAGGGTAACTACGAGCAGTACTTC. J is TRBJ2-7 and V is TRBV9; 8 nucleotides align to TRBD1. The CDR3 totals 14 residues. Trimming took 4 bases from V and 3 from J; bases not matched to a gene: 6. Germline CDR1 and CDR2: SGDLS and YYNGEE.

The V call is TRBV19, the J call TRBJ1-4; 10 nucleotides align to TRBD1. V gave up 7 bases and J gave up 5 bases; unmatched junction bases: 7. Germline V gene data show CDR1 as LNHDA and CDR2 as SQIVND (reference sequence). The CDR3 covers 15 residues. CDR3 loop: CASTPRTGGNEKLFF. The DNA of the CDR3 is TGTGCCAGTACCCCCCGGACAGGGGGAAATGAAAAACTGTTTTTT.

The CDR3 sequence: CASSYGARGYEQYF. Here the CDR3 DNA reads TGTGCCAGCAGTTATGGGGCCAGGGGCTACGAGCAGTACTTC. V is TRBV6-6 and J is TRBJ2-7; D is possibly TRBD1 (6 bases). There are 14 residues in the CDR3. Germline CDR1 and CDR2: MNHNY and SVGAGI (reference sequence). With 3 bases removed from V and 3 bases from J, the gap between germline ends came to 12 bases.

The genes are TRBV27 and TRBJ1-6; D perhaps matches TRBD1 (6 bases). The germline V gene has CDR1 MNHEY and CDR2 SMNVEV (reference sequence). Trimming left V 5 bases short and J 9 bases short, with 14 bases between. CDR3 length: 14 residues. CDR3 in DNA: TGTGCCAGCAGTCGCGCAGGGGAGGGTTCACCCCTCCACTTT. Protein product: CASSRAGEGSPLHF.

The chain links TRBV20-1 to TRBJ1-1; TRBD1 agrees at 8 bases. CDR1 is DFQATT and CDR2 is SNEGSKA in the germline V gene (reference sequence). The CDR3 runs 11 residues. Trimming at V came to 2 bases and at J to 9 bases, leaving 2 bases not matched to a gene. The chain's CDR3 is CSARNRGKAFF. CDR3 DNA: TGCAGTGCTAGAAACAGGGGGAAAGCTTTCTTT.

The V gene is TRBV5-1, the J gene TRBJ1-4; D gene uncertain. There are 16 residues in the CDR3. V dropped 5 bases and J dropped 3 bases, with 17 bases sitting between them. Germline CDR1 reads SGHRS; CDR2 reads YFSETQ. CDR3 residues: CASSGTQRGANEKLFF. CDR3 coding DNA: TGCGCCAGCAGTGGCACTCAGAGAGGAGCTAATGAAAAACTGTTTTTT.

The J gene is TRBJ2-5, the V gene TRBV7-2, with 10 nucleotides matching TRBD2. Germline lookup yields CDR1 SGHTA and CDR2 FQGNSA. The CDR3 length is 17 residues. The J segment lost 0 bases and the V segment lost 1 base, leaving 5 bases of the junction unmatched. For the CDR3, the DNA is TGTGCCAGCAGCTTAGTTCTAGCGGGAGCGTACCAAGAGACCCAGTACTTC. Its translation is CASSLVLAGAYQETQYF.

The chain couples TRBV18 to TRBJ1-5; 10 nucleotides line up with TRBD1. The germline V gene has CDR1 KGHSH and CDR2 LQKENI. V was clipped by 5 bases and J by 1 base; unmatched bases: 2. The length of the CDR3 is 15 residues. The CDR3 here is CASSRDRGSNQPQHF. The CDR3 DNA reads TGTGCCAGCTCAAGGGACAGGGGAAGCAATCAGCCCCAGCATTTT.

The chain is built from TRBV30 and TRBJ1-5; no reliable D call. The CDR3 spans 16 residues. The V end was cut by 3 bases, the J end by 3 bases, with 18 bases between. The germline gives CDR1 GTSNPN, CDR2 SVGIG (reference sequence). This CDR3 is CAWSPEVLRDNQPQHF. CDR3 sequence (DNA): TGTGCCTGGAGCCCCGAAGTTTTGAGGGACAATCAGCCCCAGCATTTT.

This sequence joins TRBV11-1 and TRBJ1-1; perhaps TRBD1 as D (5 bases). Germline V gene data show CDR1 as SGHAT and CDR2 as FQDESV (reference sequence). The CDR3 covers 12 residues. V lost 5 bases, J lost 8 bases, and 12 bases lay in between. As DNA, the CDR3 is TGTGCCAGCAGCCTAAATGGGGGGGAAGCTTTCTTT. Translating gives CASSLNGGEAFF.

The count of this clone is one. This sequence joins TRBV9 and TRBJ2-1, with 8 bases fitting TRBD2. Germline V CDR1 and CDR2: SGDLS, YYNGEE. The CDR3 is 15 amino acids. The ends lost 4 bases at V and 9 bases at J; junction bases unmatched: 12. CDR3 coding DNA: TGTGCCAGCAGCCTCTATACGCGGGAGGATATTGAGCAGTTCTTC. The encoded protein is CASSLYTREDIEQFF.

The chain links TRBV3-1 (or the pseudogene TRBV3-2) to TRBJ1-4; the D is unclear. The CDR3 extends over 14 amino acids. The germline gives CDR1 LGHDT, CDR2 YNNKEL (reference sequence). The ends were cut back, 4 bases at V and 7 bases at J, with 13 bases in the middle. The CDR3 nucleotides read TGTGCCAGCAGCCTTACGTACCGGGGTGAAAAACTGTTTTTT. As protein: CASSLTYRGEKLFF.

V usage is TRBV9 and J usage is TRBJ1-6; D gene uncertain. From germline, CDR1 is SGDLS and CDR2 YYNGEE. CDR3 length: 14 amino acids. Trimming stripped 2 bases from V and 8 bases from J, with 11 bases between. The CDR3 protein is CASSVRYRDSPLHF. Here the CDR3 DNA reads TGTGCCAGCAGCGTGAGGTACCGGGATTCACCCCTCCACTTT.

In regard to this clone: The sample contains more than one DNA sequence encoding this CDR3. V and J are TRBV5-1 and TRBJ2-7, with 11 positions matching TRBD1. Germline loops: CDR1 SGHRS, CDR2 YFSETQ. Losses at the gene ends were 3 bases for V and 4 bases for J; bases not matched to a gene: 6. The CDR3 contains 15 residues. The CDR3 sequence: CASSSGQGAGYEQYF. The CDR3 DNA reads TGCGCCAGCAGCTCTGGACAGGGGGCAGGATACGAGCAGTACTTC.

The CDR3 DNA follows: TGTGCCAGCGGAGCTAGCGGCTTGTCCTACGAGCAGTACTTC. Its protein product is CASGASGLSYEQYF. V usage is TRBV7-9 and J usage is TRBJ2-7; 7 nucleotides agree with TRBD2. The trim removed 8 bases at V and 1 base at J, leaving 8 bases unmatched. Germline V gene sequence: CDR1 SEHNR, CDR2 FQNEAQ (reference sequence). The CDR3 loop spans 14 amino acids.

The genes are TRBV19 and TRBJ1-2; TRBD1 is a possible D gene (5 bases). The V and J ends lost 4 bases and 7 bases respectively, with 13 bases between them. The CDR3 runs to 13 residues. From germline, CDR1 is LNHDA and CDR2 SQIVND (reference sequence). For the CDR3, the DNA is TGTGCCAGTAGTAGAACAGGTGGCGTTGGCTACACCTTC. This gives the protein CASSRTGGVGYTF.

This chain links TRBV7-2 with TRBJ2-7, with 7 nucleotides matching TRBD1. From germline, CDR1 is SGHTA and CDR2 FQGNSA. The length of the CDR3 is 14 residues. V gave up 4 bases and J gave up 7 bases; unmatched junction bases: 10. The CDR3 spells CASSSQIRDREQYF. The CDR3 DNA sequence: TGTGCCAGCAGCTCCCAAATCCGGGACAGAGAGCAGTACTTC.

V usage is TRBV29-1 and J usage is TRBJ1-1, with 9 bases that match TRBD1. The V gene end was trimmed by 6 bases and the J gene end by 0 bases; junction bases not matched to a gene: 11. The CDR3 has 16 residues. Germline V CDR1 and CDR2: SQVTM, ANQGSEA. CDR3 DNA: TGCAGCGTAACCGGGACAGGGAGGGGTATGAACACTGAAGCTTTCTTT. This translates into CSVTGTGRGMNTEAFF. Supplemented by reference TRBV29-1 and TRBJ1-1, the full variable domain reads SAVISQKPSRDICQRGTSLTIQCQVDSQVTMMFWYRQQPGQSLTLIATANQGSEATYESGFVIDKFPISRPNLTFSTLTVSNMSPEDSSIYLCSVTGTGRGMNTEAFFGQGTRLTVV.

This chain connects TRBV5-1 to TRBJ2-7; no definite D call. The CDR3 has 13 amino acids. V was trimmed by 2 bases and J by 4 bases, leaving 10 bases between them. The V gene's germline CDR1 is SGHRS and CDR2 YFSETQ. In DNA, the CDR3 is TGCGCCAGCAGCTTAGAGATTGATTACGAGCAGTACTTC. Residues: CASSLEIDYEQYF.

The rearrangement uses TRBV5-8 and TRBJ2-7; TRBD1 agrees at 12 bases. V trimming: 5 bases; J trimming: 5 bases; junction bases outside the gene matches: 8. CDR1 and CDR2 (germline): SGHTS, YDEGEE. The CDR3 runs 15 residues. The CDR3 region is CASRGTGGFKNEQYF. The CDR3 nucleotides read TGTGCCAGCAGGGGGACAGGGGGCTTTAAAAACGAGCAGTACTTC.

V gene TRBV27 combines with J gene TRBJ1-1; weak D call: TRBD1 (5 bases). The CDR3 has 15 amino acids. The germline CDR1 and CDR2 sequences are MNHEY and SMNVEV (reference sequence). V dropped 6 bases and J dropped 5 bases, with 19 bases sitting between them. The CDR3 reads CASSPPPVGGTEAFF. The CDR3 bases are TGTGCCAGCAGCCCACCCCCAGTGGGGGGGACTGAAGCTTTCTTT.

The CDR3 protein is CAGTSSGSCYEQYF. CDR3 DNA: TGTGCCGGAACGAGTAGCGGGAGTTGTTACGAGCAGTACTTC. The chain is built from TRBV3-1 (or the pseudogene TRBV3-2) and TRBJ2-7, with 9 bases aligning to TRBD2. The germline CDR1 and CDR2 sequences are LGHDT and YNNKEL (reference sequence). V lost 11 bases to trimming and J lost 4 bases; unmatched junction nucleotides: 12. This CDR3 has 14 amino acids.

V usage is TRBV19 and J usage is TRBJ2-7; 8 positions match TRBD2. Germline V lookup: CDR1 LNHDA, CDR2 SQIVND (reference sequence). This CDR3 is built from 16 residues. V was pared by 5 bases and J by 3 bases, with 12 bases of the junction left unmatched. The CDR3: CASSPPRTSKNYEQYF. CDR3 DNA: TGTGCCAGTAGTCCACCCCGGACTAGCAAAAACTACGAGCAGTACTTC.

The rearrangement joins TRBV11-2 to TRBJ1-3, with TRBD1 identical over 10 bases. Germline lookup yields CDR1 SGHAT and CDR2 FQNNGV. The CDR3 spans 15 residues. Trimming took 5 bases from V and 4 from J; bases not matched to a gene: 5. CDR3 bases: TGTGCCAGCAGCACTCGACAGGGGGCGGGAAACACCATATATTTT. As protein: CASSTRQGAGNTIYF.

V is TRBV3-1 (or the pseudogene TRBV3-2) and J is TRBJ2-2; 8 nucleotides agree with TRBD1. V shed 8 bases and J 3 bases; nucleotides not matched to a gene: 2. Germline CDR1 is LGHDT and CDR2 is YNNKEL (reference sequence). The length of the CDR3 is 13 residues. The CDR3 here is CASGTGHTGELFF. CDR3 coding DNA: TGTGCCAGCGGGACAGGTCACACCGGGGAGCTGTTTTTT.

The chain uses TRBV27 and TRBJ1-5; 7 nucleotides match TRBD1. The V gene's germline CDR1 is MNHEY and CDR2 SMNVEV (reference sequence). CDR3 length: 16 amino acids. J gave up 0 bases and V 5 bases, and 7 bases lay outside the gene matches. The CDR3 is CASSIPTGDSNQPQHF. CDR3 DNA: TGTGCCAGCAGTATCCCCACAGGGGATAGCAATCAGCCCCAGCATTTT.